This note documents a single T cell receptor beta chain sequence. Its matching antigen is unknown. The data originate from a study of PD-1 blockade in classical Hodgkin lymphoma. Across the whole study: Nivolumab 3 mg/kg was given intravenously every 2 weeks. General study findings and limits: Patients newly diagnosed and complete responders had comparable baseline diversity. Diminished baseline TCR diversity has been reported in newly diagnosed patients relative to healthy donors. What caused the repertoire differences, perhaps disease activity or prior therapy, remains undefined.

All patients experienced relapse after autologous stem cell transplantation, and brentuximab vedotin exposure was variable. Clones were read by immunoSEQ multiplex PCR, and TCRdb kept only the in-frame ones, dropping some. The data hold tens of thousands of clones, with approximately 73% observed a single time. Germline CDR1 reads MNHEY; CDR2 reads SVGAGI. The V gene lost 10 bases and the J gene lost 0 bases, with 13 bases spanning the gap. The CDR3 is made up of 13 amino acids. This receptor was obtained from a human donor with classical Hodgkin lymphoma. Material: peripheral blood mononuclear cells (PBMCs), obtained before the second cycle of nivolumab. This chain joins TRBV6-5 and TRBJ2-7; D is undetermined. The CDR3 nucleotides are TGTGCCACATCAGGACGGATCTCCTACGAGCAGTACTTC. Translated, it gives CATSGRISYEQYF.